The T cell receptor (beta chain) under discussion was sequenced for a study of a mutant IDH1 vaccine in newly diagnosed glioma. Study information: The treated group averaged about 39 years old and was roughly 60% male, around 38% female.

The germline V and J ends were trimmed by 0 bases and 0 bases, with 15 bases remaining between them. Germline V gene lookup returns CDR1 SQVTM and CDR2 ANQGSEA. This CDR3 contains 16 residues. Of note for this clone: The antigen remains undetermined.

Assay used: immunoSEQ multiplex PCR; TCRdb lists only in-frame clones, some missing. The table records some 80,000 clones, approximately 85% of them present only once. Time point: week 23, last vaccination. Vaccine doses each comprised 300 ug of mutant IDH1 20-mer peptide, with topical imiquimod. Study results and limitations: It seemed that pseudoprogression was not linked to changes in the top peripheral T cell clonotypes.

Sequences were derived from PBMCs, sampled from a glioma patient whose treatment included an IDH1 peptide vaccine. This clonotype originated in a woman between 50 and 59 years old with glioma. This chain connects TRBV29-1 to TRBJ2-7; D ambiguous. The CDR3 DNA is TGCAGCGTTGAAGAGTCGACGTCCTACCACTCCTACGAGCAGTACTTC. It encodes CSVEESTSYHSYEQYF.